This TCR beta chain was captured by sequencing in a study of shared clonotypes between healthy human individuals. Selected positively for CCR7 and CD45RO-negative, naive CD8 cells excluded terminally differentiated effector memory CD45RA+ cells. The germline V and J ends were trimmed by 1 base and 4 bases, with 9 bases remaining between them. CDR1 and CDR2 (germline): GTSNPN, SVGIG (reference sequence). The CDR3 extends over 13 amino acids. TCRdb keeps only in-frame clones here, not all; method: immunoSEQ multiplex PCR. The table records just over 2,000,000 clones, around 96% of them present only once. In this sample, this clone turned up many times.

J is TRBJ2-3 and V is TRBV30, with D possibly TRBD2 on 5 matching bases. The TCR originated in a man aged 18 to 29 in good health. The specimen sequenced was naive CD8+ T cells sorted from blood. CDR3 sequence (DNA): TGTGCCTGGAGTGCTCTAGCTCCAGATACGCAGTATTTT. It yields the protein CAWSALAPDTQYF.